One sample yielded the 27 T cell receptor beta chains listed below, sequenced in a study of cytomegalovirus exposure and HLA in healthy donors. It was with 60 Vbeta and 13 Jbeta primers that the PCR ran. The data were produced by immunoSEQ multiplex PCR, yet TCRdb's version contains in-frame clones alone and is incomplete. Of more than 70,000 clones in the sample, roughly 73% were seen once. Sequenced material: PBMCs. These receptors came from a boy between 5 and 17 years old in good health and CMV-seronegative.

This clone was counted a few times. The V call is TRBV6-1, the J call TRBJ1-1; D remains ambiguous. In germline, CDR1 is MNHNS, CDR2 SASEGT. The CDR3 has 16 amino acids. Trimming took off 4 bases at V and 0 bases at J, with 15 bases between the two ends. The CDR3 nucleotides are TGTGCCAGCAGTGCCGCCGGGAATAACTTGAACACTGAAGCTTTCTTT. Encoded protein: CASSAAGNNLNTEAFF.

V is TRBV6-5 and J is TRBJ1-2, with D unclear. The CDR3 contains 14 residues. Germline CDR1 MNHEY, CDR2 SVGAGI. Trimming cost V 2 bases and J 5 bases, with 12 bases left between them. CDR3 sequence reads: CASSYDGWKYGYTF. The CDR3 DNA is TGTGCCAGCAGTTACGACGGGTGGAAATATGGCTACACCTTC.

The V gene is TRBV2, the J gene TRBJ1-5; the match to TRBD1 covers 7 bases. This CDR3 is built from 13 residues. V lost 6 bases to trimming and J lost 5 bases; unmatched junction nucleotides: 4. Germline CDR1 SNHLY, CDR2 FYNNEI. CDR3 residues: CASSRDRDQPQHF. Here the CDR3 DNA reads TGTGCCAGCAGCCGGGACAGAGATCAGCCCCAGCATTTT.

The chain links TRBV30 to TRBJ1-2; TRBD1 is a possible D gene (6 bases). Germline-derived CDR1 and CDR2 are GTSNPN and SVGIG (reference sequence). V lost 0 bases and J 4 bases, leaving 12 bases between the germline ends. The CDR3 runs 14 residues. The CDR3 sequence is CAWSVPGDRYGYTF. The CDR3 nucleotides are TGTGCCTGGAGTGTTCCAGGGGACCGCTATGGCTACACCTTC.

In DNA, the CDR3 is TGTGCCAGCACCAGACAGGGCCCAAACTATGGCTACACCTTC. Amino acids: CASTRQGPNYGYTF. The chain is built from TRBV28 and TRBJ1-2, with 7 bases identical to TRBD1. Germline V CDR1 and CDR2: MDHEN, SYDVKM. V lost 7 bases and J lost 2; bases outside the gene matches: 7. CDR3 length equals 14 residues.

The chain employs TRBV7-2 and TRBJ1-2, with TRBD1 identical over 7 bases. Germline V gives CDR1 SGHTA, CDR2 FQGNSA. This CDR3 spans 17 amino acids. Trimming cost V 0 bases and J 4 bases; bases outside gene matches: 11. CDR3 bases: TGTGCCAGCAGCTTAGCGCCTCGGACAGGAACCCCCTATGGCTACACCTTC. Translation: CASSLAPRTGTPYGYTF.

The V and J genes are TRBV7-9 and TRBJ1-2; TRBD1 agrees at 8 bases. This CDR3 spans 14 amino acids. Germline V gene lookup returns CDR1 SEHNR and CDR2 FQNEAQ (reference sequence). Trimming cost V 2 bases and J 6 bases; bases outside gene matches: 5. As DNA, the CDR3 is TGTGCCAGCAGCTTATGGGACAGGCAGAATGGCTACACCTTC. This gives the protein CASSLWDRQNGYTF. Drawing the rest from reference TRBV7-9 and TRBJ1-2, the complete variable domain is DTGVSQNPRHKITKRGQNVTFRCDPISEHNRLYWYRQTLGQGPEFLTYFQNEAQLEKSRLLSDRFSAERPKGSFSTLEIQRTEQGDSAMYLCASSLWDRQNGYTFGSGTRLTVV.

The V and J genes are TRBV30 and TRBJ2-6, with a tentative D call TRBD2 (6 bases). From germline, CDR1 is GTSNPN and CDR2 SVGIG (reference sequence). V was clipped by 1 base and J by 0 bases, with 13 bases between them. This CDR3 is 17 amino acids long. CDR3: CAWSAPGLTSGANVLTF. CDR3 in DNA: TGTGCCTGGAGTGCTCCGGGACTCACCTCTGGGGCCAACGTCCTGACTTTC.

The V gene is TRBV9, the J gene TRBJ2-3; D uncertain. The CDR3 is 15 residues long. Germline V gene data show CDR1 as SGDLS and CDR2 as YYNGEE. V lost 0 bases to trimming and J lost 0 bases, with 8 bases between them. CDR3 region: CASSVVAGSTDTQYF. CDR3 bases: TGTGCCAGCAGCGTAGTGGCAGGAAGCACAGATACGCAGTATTTT.

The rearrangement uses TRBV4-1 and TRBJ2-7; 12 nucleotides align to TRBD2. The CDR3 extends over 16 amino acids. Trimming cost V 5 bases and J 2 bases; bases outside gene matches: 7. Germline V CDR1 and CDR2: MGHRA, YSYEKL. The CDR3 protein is CASSRLAGEWAYEQYF. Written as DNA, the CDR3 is TGCGCCAGCAGCAGACTAGCGGGAGAGTGGGCCTACGAGCAGTACTTC.

CDR3 DNA: TGCGCCAGCACAGGACAGGGGGCTAATGAAAAACTGTTTTTT. This gives the protein CASTGQGANEKLFF. The V gene is TRBV5-1, the J gene TRBJ1-4; 10 bases fit TRBD1. CDR1 and CDR2 from the germline V gene are SGHRS and YFSETQ. The CDR3 has 14 amino acids. V lost 6 bases, J lost 3 bases, and 2 bases stayed unmatched.

In nucleotides, the CDR3 is TGTGCCTGGAGGGTCCGGGACAGGGGGCGCCTGGACACTGAAGCTTTCTTT. Amino acid sequence: CAWRVRDRGRLDTEAFF. The chain couples TRBV30 to TRBJ1-1; 12 bases are a match to TRBD1. CDR1 is GTSNPN and CDR2 is SVGIG in the germline V gene (reference sequence). CDR3 length equals 17 residues. The trim removed 3 bases at V and 3 bases at J, leaving 11 bases unmatched.

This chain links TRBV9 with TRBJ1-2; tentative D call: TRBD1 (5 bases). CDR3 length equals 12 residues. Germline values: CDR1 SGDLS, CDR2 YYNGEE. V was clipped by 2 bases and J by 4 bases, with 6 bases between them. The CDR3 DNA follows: TGTGCCAGCAGCGTCCAGGGCTATGGCTACACCTTC. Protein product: CASSVQGYGYTF. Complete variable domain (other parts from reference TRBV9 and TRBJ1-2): DSGVTQTPKHLITATGQRVTLRCSPRSGDLSVYWYQQSLDQGLQFLIQYYNGEERAKGNILERFSAQQFPDLHSELNLSSLELGDSALYFCASSVQGYGYTFGSGTRLTVV.

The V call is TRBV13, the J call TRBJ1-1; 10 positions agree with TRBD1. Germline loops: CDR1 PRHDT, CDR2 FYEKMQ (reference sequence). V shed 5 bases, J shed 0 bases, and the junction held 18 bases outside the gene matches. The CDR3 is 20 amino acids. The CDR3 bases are TGTGCCAGCAGCCCGACAGGGGGCGCTTCGTTGCCCCGGATGAACACTGAAGCTTTCTTT. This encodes CASSPTGGASLPRMNTEAFF.

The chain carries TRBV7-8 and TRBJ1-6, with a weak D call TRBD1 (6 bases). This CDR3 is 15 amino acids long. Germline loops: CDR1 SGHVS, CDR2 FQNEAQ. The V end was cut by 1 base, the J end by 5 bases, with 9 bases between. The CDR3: CASSLGGTNNSPLHF. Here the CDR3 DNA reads TGTGCCAGCAGCTTAGGAGGGACAAATAATTCACCCCTCCACTTT.

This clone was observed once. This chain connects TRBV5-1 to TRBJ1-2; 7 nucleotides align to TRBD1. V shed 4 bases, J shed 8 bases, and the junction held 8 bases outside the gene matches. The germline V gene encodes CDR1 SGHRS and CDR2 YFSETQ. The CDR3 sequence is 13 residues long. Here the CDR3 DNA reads TGCGCCAGCAGCCTAAGGACAGGCGCCGGCTACACCTTC. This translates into CASSLRTGAGYTF.

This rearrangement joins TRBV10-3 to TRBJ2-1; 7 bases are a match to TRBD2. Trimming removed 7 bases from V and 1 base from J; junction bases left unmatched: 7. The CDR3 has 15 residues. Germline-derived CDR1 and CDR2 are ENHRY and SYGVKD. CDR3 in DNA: TGTGCCATCACGGGTACGGGAGGATCCTACAATGAGCAGTTCTTC. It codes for CAITGTGGSYNEQFF.

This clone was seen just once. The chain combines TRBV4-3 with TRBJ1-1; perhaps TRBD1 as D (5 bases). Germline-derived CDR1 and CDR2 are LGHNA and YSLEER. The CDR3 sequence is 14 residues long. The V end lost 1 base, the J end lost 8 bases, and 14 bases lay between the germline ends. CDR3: CASSQARVSREAFF. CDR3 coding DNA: TGCGCCAGCAGCCAAGCCAGGGTCTCACGAGAAGCTTTCTTT.

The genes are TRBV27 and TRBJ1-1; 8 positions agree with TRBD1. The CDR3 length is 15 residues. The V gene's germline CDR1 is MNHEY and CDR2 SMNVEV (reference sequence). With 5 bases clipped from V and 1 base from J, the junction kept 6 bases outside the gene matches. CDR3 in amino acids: CASSAQGAGNTEAFF. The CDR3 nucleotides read TGTGCCAGCAGTGCCCAGGGGGCAGGGAACACTGAAGCTTTCTTT.

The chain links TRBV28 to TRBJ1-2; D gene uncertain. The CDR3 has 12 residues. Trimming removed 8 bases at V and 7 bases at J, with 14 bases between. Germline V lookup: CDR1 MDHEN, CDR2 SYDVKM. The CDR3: CASGTDWVGYTF. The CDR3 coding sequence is TGTGCCAGCGGCACAGATTGGGTTGGCTACACCTTC.

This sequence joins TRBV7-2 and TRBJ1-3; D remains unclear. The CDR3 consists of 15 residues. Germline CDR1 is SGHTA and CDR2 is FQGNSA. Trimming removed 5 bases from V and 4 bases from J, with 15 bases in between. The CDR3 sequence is CASSAQQFGGNTIYF. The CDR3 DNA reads TGTGCCAGCAGCGCACAGCAATTTGGAGGAAACACCATATATTTT.

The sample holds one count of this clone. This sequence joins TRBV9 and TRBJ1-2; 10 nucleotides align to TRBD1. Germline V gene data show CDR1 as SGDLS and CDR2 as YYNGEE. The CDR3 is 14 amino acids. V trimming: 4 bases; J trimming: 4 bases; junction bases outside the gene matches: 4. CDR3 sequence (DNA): TGTGCCAGCAGCCCCCGGACAGGGGGCTATGGCTACACCTTC. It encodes CASSPRTGGYGYTF.

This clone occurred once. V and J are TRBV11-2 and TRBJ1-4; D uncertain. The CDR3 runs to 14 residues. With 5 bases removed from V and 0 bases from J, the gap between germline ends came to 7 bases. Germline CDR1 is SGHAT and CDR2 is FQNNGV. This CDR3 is CASSPTTTNEKLFF. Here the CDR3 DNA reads TGTGCCAGCAGCCCCACAACAACTAATGAAAAACTGTTTTTT.

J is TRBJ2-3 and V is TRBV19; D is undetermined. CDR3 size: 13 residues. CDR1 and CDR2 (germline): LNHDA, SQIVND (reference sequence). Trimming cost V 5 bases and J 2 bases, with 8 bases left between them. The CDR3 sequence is CASSYTVTDTQYF. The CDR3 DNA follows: TGTGCCAGTAGTTACACAGTCACAGATACGCAGTATTTT.

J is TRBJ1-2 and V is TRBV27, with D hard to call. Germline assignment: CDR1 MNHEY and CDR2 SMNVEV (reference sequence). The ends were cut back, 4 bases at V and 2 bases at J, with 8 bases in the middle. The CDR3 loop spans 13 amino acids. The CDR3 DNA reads TGTGCCAGCAGTTACGACACAAACTATGGCTACACCTTC. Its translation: CASSYDTNYGYTF.

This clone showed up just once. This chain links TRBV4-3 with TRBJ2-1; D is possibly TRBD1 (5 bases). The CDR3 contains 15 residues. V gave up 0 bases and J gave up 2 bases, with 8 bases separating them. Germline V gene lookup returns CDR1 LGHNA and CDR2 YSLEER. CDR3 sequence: CASSQEGVPYNEQFF. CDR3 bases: TGCGCCAGCAGCCAAGAAGGGGTTCCCTACAATGAGCAGTTCTTC.

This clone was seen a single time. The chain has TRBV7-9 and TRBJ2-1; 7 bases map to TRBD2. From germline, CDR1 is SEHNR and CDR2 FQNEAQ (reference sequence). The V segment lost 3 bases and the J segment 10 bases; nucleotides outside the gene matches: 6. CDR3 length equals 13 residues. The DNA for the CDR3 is TGTGCCAGCAGCTTCACTAGCGTCCGCGAGCAGTTCTTC. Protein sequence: CASSFTSVREQFF. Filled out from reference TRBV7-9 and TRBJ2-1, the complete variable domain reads DTGVSQNPRHKITKRGQNVTFRCDPISEHNRLYWYRQTLGQGPEFLTYFQNEAQLEKSRLLSDRFSAERPKGSFSTLEIQRTEQGDSAMYLCASSFTSVREQFFGPGTRLTVL.